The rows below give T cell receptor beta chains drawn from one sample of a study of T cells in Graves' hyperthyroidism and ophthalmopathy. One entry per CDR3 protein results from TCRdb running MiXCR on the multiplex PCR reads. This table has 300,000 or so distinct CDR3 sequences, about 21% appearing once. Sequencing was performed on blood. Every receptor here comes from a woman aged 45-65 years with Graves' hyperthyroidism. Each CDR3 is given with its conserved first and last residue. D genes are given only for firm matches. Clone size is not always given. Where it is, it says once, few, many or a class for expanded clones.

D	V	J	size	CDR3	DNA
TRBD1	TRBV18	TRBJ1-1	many	CASSRRHPGQGEAFF	TGTGCCAGCTCGCGCCGACACCCTGGACAGGGTGAAGCTTTCTTT
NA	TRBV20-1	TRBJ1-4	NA	CSASRRRNEKLFF	TGCAGTGCTAGCAGGAGACGTAATGAAAAACTGTTTTTT
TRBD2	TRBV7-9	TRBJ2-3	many	CASSEGVAGTDTQYF	TGTGCCAGCAGCGAGGGGGTAGCGGGAACAGATACGCAGTATTTT
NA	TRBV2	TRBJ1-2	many	CASSEGPPGGYGYTF	TGTGCCAGCAGTGAGGGACCACCGGGGGGCTATGGCTACACCTTC
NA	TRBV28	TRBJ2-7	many	CASSLRGGTYEQYF	TGTGCCAGCAGTTTAAGGGGCGGTACCTACGAGCAGTACTTC
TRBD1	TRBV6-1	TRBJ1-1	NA	CASRADRVGGPEAFF	TGTGCCAGCAGAGCGGACAGGGTTGGTGGTCCTGAAGCTTTCTTT
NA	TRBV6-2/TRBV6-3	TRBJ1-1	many	CASSYSKQEAFF	TGTGCCAGCAGTTACTCGAAGCAAGAAGCTTTCTTT
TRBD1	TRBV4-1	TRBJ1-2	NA	CASSQDTGGLGYTF	TGCGCCAGCAGCCAAGACACAGGGGGCTTAGGCTACACCTTC
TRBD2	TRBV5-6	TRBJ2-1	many	CASSLGLAGGRYNEQFF	TGTGCCAGCAGCTTGGGACTAGCGGGGGGGCGGTACAATGAGCAGTTCTTC
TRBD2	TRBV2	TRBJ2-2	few	CASSGGGSTGELFF	TGTGCCAGCAGCGGCGGGGGGTCCACCGGGGAGCTGTTTTTT
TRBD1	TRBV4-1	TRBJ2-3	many	CASSQDWGQGSTDTQYF	TGCGCCAGCAGCCAAGATTGGGGACAGGGGAGCACAGATACGCAGTATTTT
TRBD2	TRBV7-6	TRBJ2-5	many	CASTRTSGLQETQYF	TGTGCCAGCACCCGGACTAGCGGTCTCCAAGAGACCCAGTACTTC
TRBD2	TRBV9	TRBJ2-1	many	CASSVMGRGEAEEQFF	TGTGCCAGCAGCGTGATGGGACGGGGGGAAGCGGAAGAGCAGTTCTTC
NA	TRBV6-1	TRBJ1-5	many	CASSEGNQPQHF	TGTGCCAGCAGTGAGGGGAATCAGCCCCAGCATTTT
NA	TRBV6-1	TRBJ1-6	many	CASTPGRVGGSPLHF	TGTGCCAGCACCCCAGGGAGGGTCGGAGGTTCACCCCTCCACTTT
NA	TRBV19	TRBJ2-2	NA	CASSPRGAWDTGELFF	TGTGCCAGTAGCCCACGGGGGGCGTGGGACACCGGGGAGCTGTTTTTT
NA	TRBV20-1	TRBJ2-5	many	CSARASGEARSQYF	TGCAGTGCTAGGGCGAGCGGTGAGGCACGGTCCCAGTACTTC